This TCR beta chain was identified during a study of blood T cell repertoires in COVID-19. Study overall: Researchers got acute and convalescent COVID-19 samples from the United States, Italy and Spain.

The CDR3 consists of 15 residues. J gave up 0 bases and V 6 bases, and 7 bases lay outside the gene matches. The germline gives CDR1 SNHLY, CDR2 FYNNEI. How the authors handled the data: It was from reference gene primer amplification that nucleated cell counts were estimated. Assay used: immunoSEQ multiplex PCR; TCRdb lists only in-frame clones, some missing. That table furnishes V, J and clone size, whereas the DNA furnished D and trimming. Among 250,000 to 350,000 clones, around four fifths were seen once, and the ten largest hold around 4.2%. This clonotype was sampled from a woman aged 45-65 years with active or convalescent COVID-19. The chain carries TRBV2 and TRBJ1-1, with TRBD1 matching 7 bases. Sequences were obtained from peripheral blood. CDR3: CASSRDRLMNTEAFF. The CDR3 region has the DNA TGTGCCAGCAGCCGGGACAGACTTATGAACACTGAAGCTTTCTTT. Looking up the rest from reference TRBV2 and TRBJ1-1 gives the full variable domain: EPEVTQTPSHQVTQMGQEVILRCVPISNHLYFYWYRQILGQKVEFLVSFYNNEISEKSEIFDDQFSVERPDGSNFTLKIRSTKLEDSAMYFCASSRDRLMNTEAFFGQGTRLTVV.